The present T cell receptor (beta chain) was sequenced within a study of blood T cell repertoires in COVID-19. The wider study: Researchers got acute and convalescent COVID-19 samples from the United States, Italy and Spain.

The assay was immunoSEQ multiplex PCR, and TCRdb's table has in-frame clones only and misses some. The sample includes some 210,000 clones, about four fifths of them seen just once. Turning to this clone: Other DNA sequences in the sample encode the same CDR3.

Germline V CDR1 and CDR2: SGHTA, FQGNSA. Losses at the gene ends were 2 bases for V and 2 bases for J; bases not matched to a gene: 4. This CDR3 has 15 amino acids. The receptor comes from a woman in her sixties or seventies with active or convalescent COVID-19. The chain is built from TRBV7-2 and TRBJ2-7; 9 bases align to TRBD2. Sequenced input: peripheral blood. The CDR3 sequence: CASSLLAGGPYEQYF. The CDR3 region has the DNA TGTGCCAGCAGCTTACTGGCGGGAGGGCCCTACGAGCAGTACTTC.